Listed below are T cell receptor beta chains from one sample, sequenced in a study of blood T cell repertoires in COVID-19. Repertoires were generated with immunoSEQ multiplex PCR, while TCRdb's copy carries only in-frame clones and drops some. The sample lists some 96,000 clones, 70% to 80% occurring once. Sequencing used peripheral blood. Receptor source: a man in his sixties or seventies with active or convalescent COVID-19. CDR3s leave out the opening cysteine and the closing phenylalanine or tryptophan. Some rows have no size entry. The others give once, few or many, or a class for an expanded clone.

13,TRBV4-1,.,ASSLRQSLNNEQF
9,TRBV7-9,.,ASSFSDTQY
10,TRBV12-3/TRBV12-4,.,ASSPLEETQY
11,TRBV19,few,ASSSTGGTGYT
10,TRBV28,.,ASRPVNTEAF
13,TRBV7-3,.,ASSLAGGSTDTQY
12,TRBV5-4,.,ASSRDRPGNTIY
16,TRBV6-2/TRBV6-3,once,ASSYFSSGGRDQETQY
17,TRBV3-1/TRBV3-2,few,ASSLLRLAGGESYNEQF
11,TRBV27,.,ASSFHTNEKLF
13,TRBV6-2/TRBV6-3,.,ASSLAGASTDTQY
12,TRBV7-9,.,ASGTGGSSTEAF
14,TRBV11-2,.,ASSSQGAVSTDTQY
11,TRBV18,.,ASSRTSTDTQY